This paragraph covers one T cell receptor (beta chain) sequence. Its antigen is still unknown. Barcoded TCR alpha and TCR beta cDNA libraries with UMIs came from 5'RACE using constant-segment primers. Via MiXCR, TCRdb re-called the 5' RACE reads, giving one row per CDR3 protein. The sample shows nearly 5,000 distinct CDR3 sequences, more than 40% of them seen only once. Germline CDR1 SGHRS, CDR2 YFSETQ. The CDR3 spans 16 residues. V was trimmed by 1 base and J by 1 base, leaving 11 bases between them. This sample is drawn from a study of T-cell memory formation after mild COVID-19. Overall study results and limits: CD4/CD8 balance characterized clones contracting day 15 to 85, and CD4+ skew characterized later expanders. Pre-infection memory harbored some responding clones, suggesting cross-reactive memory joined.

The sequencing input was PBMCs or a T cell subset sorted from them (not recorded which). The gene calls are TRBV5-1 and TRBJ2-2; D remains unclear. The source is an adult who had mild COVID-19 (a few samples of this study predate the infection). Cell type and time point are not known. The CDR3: CASSLQPLGNTGELFF. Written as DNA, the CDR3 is TGCGCCAGCAGCTTGCAACCTCTTGGGAACACCGGGGAGCTGTTTTTT.